These 21 T cell receptor beta chains share one sample of origin, sequenced in a study of blood T cell repertoires in COVID-19. Assay: immunoSEQ multiplex PCR; the TCRdb copy retains only in-frame clones and omits some. The data contain under 350,000 clones, about 89% of them singletons. The sample comprised peripheral blood. These receptors came from a man aged 40-55 years with acute or convalescent COVID-19.

This clone was detected only once. The chain uses TRBV11-2 and TRBJ2-3; D might be TRBD1 (6 bases). V was shortened by 6 bases and J by 2 bases, with 15 bases between the two germline ends. Germline V gene data show CDR1 as SGHAT and CDR2 as FQNNGV. The CDR3 runs 15 residues. The CDR3 here is CASSPDRIFTDTQYF. CDR3 sequence (DNA): TGTGCCAGCAGTCCCGACAGGATTTTCACAGATACGCAGTATTTT.

The chain couples TRBV25-1 to TRBJ2-3; TRBD2 matches at 7 bases. The CDR3 is made up of 15 amino acids. V dropped 4 bases and J dropped 1; count of bases not matched to a gene: 5. Germline assignment: CDR1 MGHDK and CDR2 SYGVNS. For the CDR3, the DNA is TGTGCCAGCAGTGTCCCCCTAGCGGGCACAGATACGCAGTATTTT. It specifies CASSVPLAGTDTQYF.

The chain has TRBV5-5 and TRBJ1-1; the match to TRBD1 covers 7 bases. Germline CDR1 and CDR2: SGHKS and YYEKEE (reference sequence). This CDR3 spans 15 amino acids. Trimming took 4 bases from V and 4 from J; bases not matched to a gene: 10. The CDR3 spells CASSIWTGRGTEAFF. The CDR3 DNA reads TGTGCCAGCAGCATCTGGACAGGAAGGGGCACTGAAGCTTTCTTT. Supplemented by reference TRBV5-5 and TRBJ1-1, the full variable domain reads DAGVTQSPTHLIKTRGQQVTLRCSPISGHKSVSWYQQVLGQGPQFIFQYYEKEERGRGNFPDRFSARQFPNYSSELNVNALLLGDSALYLCASSIWTGRGTEAFFGQGTRLTVV.

This chain joins TRBV5-1 and TRBJ2-1; D may be TRBD2 (5 bases). Germline loops: CDR1 SGHRS, CDR2 YFSETQ. V lost 4 bases and J 6 bases, leaving 8 bases between the germline ends. The CDR3 spans 12 residues. The CDR3 region has the DNA TGCGCCAGCAGCGTGGACTTCAATGAGCAGTTCTTC. Protein sequence: CASSVDFNEQFF.

This chain connects TRBV28 to TRBJ2-7; 8 bases are shared with TRBD1. Germline CDR1 MDHEN, CDR2 SYDVKM. The CDR3 extends over 15 amino acids. V lost 1 base and J lost 7; bases outside the gene matches: 9. The chain's CDR3 is CASSLYWSGGGEQYF. CDR3 nucleotide sequence: TGTGCCAGCAGTTTATACTGGTCAGGGGGCGGTGAGCAGTACTTC.

The rearrangement joins TRBV7-2 to TRBJ1-6, with 8 positions matching TRBD1. J lost 7 bases, V lost 1 base, and 12 bases had no gene match. From germline, CDR1 is SGHTA and CDR2 FQGNSA. The CDR3 covers 18 residues. CDR3 amino acids: CASSLDFTGGTLNSPLHF. CDR3 sequence (DNA): TGTGCCAGCAGCTTAGACTTCACAGGGGGGACCCTCAATTCACCCCTCCACTTT.

CDR3 sequence reads: CASSLALGGGMNTEAFF. The CDR3, as DNA: TGTGCCAGCAGCTTAGCCCTCGGAGGCGGTATGAACACTGAAGCTTTCTTT. This chain joins TRBV7-2 and TRBJ1-1; D unclear. CDR1 and CDR2 from the germline V gene are SGHTA and FQGNSA. V lost 0 bases and J 0 bases, leaving 14 bases between the germline ends. This CDR3 is built from 17 residues.

The gene calls are TRBV6-5 and TRBJ2-2, with 7 bases identical to TRBD1. This CDR3 contains 15 residues. V was pared by 2 bases and J by 4 bases, with 4 bases of the junction left unmatched. CDR1 is MNHEY, CDR2 SVGAGI, per germline. CDR3 DNA sequence: TGTGCCAGCAGTTACGTGTCAGGGGGCACCGGGGAGCTGTTTTTT. Translating it yields CASSYVSGGTGELFF.

V gene TRBV11-3 combines with J gene TRBJ2-2, with D uncertain. CDR3 length equals 15 residues. The germline gives CDR1 SGHNT, CDR2 YENEEA. Trimming took 0 bases from V and 0 from J, leaving 5 bases between them. In DNA form, the CDR3 reads TGTGCCAGCAGCTTAGAGGCAGCGAACACCGGGGAGCTGTTTTTT. Its translation is CASSLEAANTGELFF.

The chain has TRBV19 and TRBJ1-1; no definite D call. Germline lookup yields CDR1 LNHDA and CDR2 SQIVND (reference sequence). V lost 3 bases to trimming and J lost 0 bases, with 17 bases between them. The length of the CDR3 is 17 residues. In nucleotides, the CDR3 is TGTGCCAGTAGTATGGGAATAAGGACTTCTCTGAACACTGAAGCTTTCTTT. It yields the protein CASSMGIRTSLNTEAFF.

The gene calls are TRBV7-9 and TRBJ2-1; the D is unclear. The germline CDR1 and CDR2 sequences are SEHNR and FQNEAQ (reference sequence). This CDR3 spans 11 amino acids. Between the trimmed V and J ends, which lost 5 bases and 8 bases, there was a span of 7 bases. This chain's CDR3 is CASSLGDEQFF. The CDR3 DNA follows: TGTGCCAGCAGCCTGGGCGATGAGCAGTTCTTC.

V is TRBV9 and J is TRBJ1-2; TRBD1 matches 7 bases. V shed 3 bases, J shed 3 bases, and the junction held 8 bases outside the gene matches. Per germline, CDR1 SGDLS and CDR2 YYNGEE. CDR3 size: 15 residues. The CDR3 region has the DNA TGTGCCAGCAGCGCCTGGGACAGCCCTGACTATGGCTACACCTTC. Translating it yields CASSAWDSPDYGYTF.

The chain has TRBV19 and TRBJ1-1; possibly TRBD1 for D (6 bases). Looked up from germline, CDR1 is LNHDA and CDR2 is SQIVND (reference sequence). V shed 7 bases and J shed 0 bases, with 15 bases lying between them. The CDR3 is 15 residues long. The CDR3 sequence is CASIPTGRLNTEAFF. For the CDR3, the DNA is TGTGCCAGTATTCCTACAGGGAGATTGAACACTGAAGCTTTCTTT.

The chain combines TRBV6-5 with TRBJ2-1, with 8 bases that match TRBD1. The CDR3 loop spans 15 amino acids. The V and J ends lost 10 bases and 6 bases, in that order; junction bases with no gene match: 14. Germline CDR1 MNHEY, CDR2 SVGAGI. The chain's CDR3 is CAMGKGTGDLNEQFF. The CDR3 nucleotides read TGTGCCATGGGGAAAGGGACAGGAGACCTCAATGAGCAGTTCTTC.

The rearrangement joins TRBV15 to TRBJ2-4, with 7 bases fitting TRBD1. Germline V gene data show CDR1 as LNHNV and CDR2 as YYDKDF (reference sequence). Trimming at V came to 4 bases and at J to 8 bases, leaving 8 bases not matched to a gene. CDR3 length equals 14 residues. The DNA for the CDR3 is TGTGCCACCAGCAAAACAGGGGTTGGGGACATTCAGTACTTC. Its translation: CATSKTGVGDIQYF.

Only one count was recorded for this clone. The CDR3 coding sequence is TGTGCCAGCAGCCGTCGGGAGGGTGGCTACGAGCAGTACTTC. Translated, it gives CASSRREGGYEQYF. This sequence joins TRBV5-6 and TRBJ2-7, with 8 bases that match TRBD2. Trimming took 4 bases from V and 3 from J; bases not matched to a gene: 6. This CDR3 region has 14 residues. Looked up from germline, CDR1 is SGHDT and CDR2 is YYEEEE.

The V gene is TRBV27, the J gene TRBJ1-2; tentatively, D is TRBD1 (5 bases). Per germline, CDR1 MNHEY and CDR2 SMNVEV (reference sequence). V was shortened by 4 bases and J by 2 bases, with 8 bases between the two germline ends. The length of the CDR3 is 13 residues. CDR3 in DNA: TGTGCCAGCAGTTCGCCAGGGAACTATGGCTACACCTTC. It translates to CASSSPGNYGYTF.

The chain combines TRBV5-1 with TRBJ1-2, with D possibly being TRBD1 (6 bases). The CDR3 totals 15 residues. V shed 3 bases and J shed 3 bases, with 15 bases lying between them. CDR1 is SGHRS and CDR2 is YFSETQ in the germline V gene. For the CDR3, the DNA is TGCGCCAGCAGCTGGGGGACACCCCAGGACTATGGCTACACCTTC. Translation gives CASSWGTPQDYGYTF.

The chain links TRBV9 to TRBJ1-2; D gene uncertain. Germline-derived CDR1 and CDR2 are SGDLS and YYNGEE. The CDR3 consists of 14 residues. V was trimmed by 2 bases and J by 0 bases, leaving 8 bases between them. CDR3 DNA: TGTGCCAGCAGCGTCGACATTCCTAACTATGGCTACACCTTC. Amino acid sequence: CASSVDIPNYGYTF.

For the CDR3, the DNA is TGCAGCTATGAGCGGGGGGATAGCACAGATACGCAGTATTTT. This encodes CSYERGDSTDTQYF. This sequence joins TRBV29-1 and TRBJ2-3; 9 bases are a match to TRBD2. V gave up 8 bases and J gave up 0 bases; unmatched junction bases: 6. The CDR3 is made up of 14 amino acids. Germline values: CDR1 SQVTM, CDR2 ANQGSEA.

This rearrangement joins TRBV6-1 to TRBJ1-3, with a possible D match to TRBD1 (6 bases). CDR1 and CDR2 from the germline V gene are MNHNS and SASEGT. The CDR3 is 17 residues long. With 1 base removed from V and 0 bases from J, the gap between germline ends came to 13 bases. CDR3 sequence (DNA): TGTGCCAGCAGTGAAGTGTGGGGGCTTCTCTCTGGAAACACCATATATTTT. This translates into CASSEVWGLLSGNTIYF.